A single sample is the source of the 25 T cell receptor beta chains below, sequenced in a study of blood T cell repertoires in COVID-19. Sequenced by immunoSEQ multiplex PCR; TCRdb stores in-frame clones only, minus some. The table records 150,000 or so clones, roughly 81% of them present only once. Material: peripheral blood. The source is a human donor with acute or convalescent COVID-19. The donor label of this sample is uncertain.

In nucleotides, the CDR3 is TGTGCCACCAGTGATTCCGGGACAGGTGAGACAGATACGCAGTATTTT. Amino acid sequence: CATSDSGTGETDTQYF. The rearrangement links TRBV24-1 to TRBJ2-3, with 8 nucleotides matching TRBD1. Germline trimming cut 2 bases from V and 3 bases from J; bases unmatched to any gene: 6. The germline V gene has CDR1 KGHDR and CDR2 SFDVKD. This CDR3 is built from 16 residues.

The gene calls are TRBV4-1 and TRBJ2-3; 16 bases fit TRBD2. CDR3 size: 19 residues. From germline, CDR1 is MGHRA and CDR2 YSYEKL. The V gene end was trimmed by 6 bases and the J gene end by 2 bases; junction bases not matched to a gene: 11. The CDR3 protein is CASSLPGLAGGGSTDTQYF. For the CDR3, the DNA is TGCGCCAGCAGTTTGCCGGGACTAGCGGGGGGGGGTTCCACAGATACGCAGTATTTT.

J is TRBJ2-3 and V is TRBV5-6, with TRBD2 matching over 8 bases. The CDR3 consists of 15 residues. The V gene's germline CDR1 is SGHDT and CDR2 YYEEEE. After removal of 4 bases from V and 3 bases from J, the junction contained 7 bases not matched to a gene. The DNA for the CDR3 is TGTGCCAGCAGCCCCCTCCCGGGGGGGACAGATACGCAGTATTTT. Its protein product is CASSPLPGGTDTQYF. Filled out from reference TRBV5-6 and TRBJ2-3, the complete variable domain reads DAGVTQSPTHLIKTRGQQVTLRCSPKSGHDTVSWYQQALGQGPQFIFQYYEEEERQRGNFPDRFSGHQFPNYSSELNVNALLLGDSALYLCASSPLPGGTDTQYFGPGTRLTVL.

The V gene is TRBV6-5, the J gene TRBJ2-7; D call uncertain. V lost 6 bases to trimming and J lost 6 bases, with 12 bases between them. The CDR3 runs 12 residues. CDR1 is MNHEY and CDR2 is SVGAGI in the germline V gene. CDR3 nucleotide sequence: TGTGCCAGCAGCCGTGACATGTTCGAGCAGTACTTC. Translating gives CASSRDMFEQYF.

The chain recombines TRBV29-1 with TRBJ2-1, with 14 nucleotides matching TRBD2. The CDR3 has 14 residues. Per the germline V gene, CDR1 is SQVTM and CDR2 is ANQGSEA. The V and J ends lost 5 bases and 7 bases, in that order; junction bases with no gene match: 4. CDR3 sequence: CSVRLAGGRNEQFF. The CDR3 DNA reads as TGCAGCGTTCGACTAGCGGGGGGGCGTAATGAGCAGTTCTTC.

The V and J genes are TRBV4-2 and TRBJ1-2; D unresolved. The CDR3 spans 12 residues. The V gene's germline CDR1 is LGHNA and CDR2 YNFKEQ. The germline V and J ends were trimmed by 0 bases and 4 bases, with 3 bases remaining between them. CDR3 DNA sequence: TGTGCCAGCAGCCAAGATATCTATGGCTACACCTTC. It translates to CASSQDIYGYTF.

The gene calls are TRBV7-2 and TRBJ1-1, with TRBD1 matching 8 bases. Germline V gene data show CDR1 as SGHTA and CDR2 as FQGNSA. CDR3 length equals 15 residues. The V gene end was trimmed by 3 bases and the J gene end by 4 bases; junction bases not matched to a gene: 7. The CDR3 coding sequence is TGTGCCAGCAGCTTCCGGACAGGGCCGAGCACTGAAGCTTTCTTT. Its protein is CASSFRTGPSTEAFF.

The V call is TRBV10-1, the J call TRBJ2-3, with D maybe TRBD1 (5 bases). V dropped 10 bases and J dropped 2 bases, with 16 bases sitting between them. The CDR3 is made up of 14 amino acids. Germline-derived CDR1 and CDR2 are WNHNN and SYGVQD (reference sequence). The CDR3 protein is CATQPGAPTDTQYF. CDR3 in DNA: TGCGCCACGCAACCTGGGGCGCCCACAGATACGCAGTATTTT.

The chain employs TRBV5-1 and TRBJ2-3, with D maybe TRBD2 (7 bases). Trimming took 2 bases from V and 0 from J, leaving 13 bases between them. Germline values: CDR1 SGHRS, CDR2 YFSETQ. The CDR3 consists of 16 residues. The CDR3 loop reads CASSFSGGASTDTQYF. CDR3 nucleotide sequence: TGCGCCAGCAGCTTCTCTGGGGGGGCAAGCACAGATACGCAGTATTTT.

The rearrangement links TRBV6-5 to TRBJ2-7, with 7 bases matching TRBD1. CDR3 length: 14 amino acids. V lost 2 bases and J lost 3; bases outside the gene matches: 4. CDR1 and CDR2 from the germline V gene are MNHEY and SVGAGI. The CDR3 loop reads CASSYRAGGYEQYF. The CDR3 DNA reads as TGTGCCAGCAGTTACAGGGCAGGGGGCTACGAGCAGTACTTC.

This chain links TRBV27 with TRBJ1-2; tentatively, D is TRBD1 (6 bases). V lost 4 bases and J 6 bases, leaving 15 bases between the germline ends. The CDR3 length is 14 residues. The germline CDR1 and CDR2 sequences are MNHEY and SMNVEV (reference sequence). The CDR3 spells CASSSTGSGDGYTF. The CDR3 coding sequence is TGTGCCAGCAGTTCCACAGGGTCCGGGGATGGCTACACCTTC.

V gene TRBV24-1 combines with J gene TRBJ1-2, with TRBD1 identical over 10 bases. The CDR3 runs 16 residues. Germline V gene data show CDR1 as KGHDR and CDR2 as SFDVKD. The V gene end was trimmed by 4 bases and the J gene end by 2 bases; junction bases not matched to a gene: 6. The CDR3 nucleotides are TGTGCCACCAGTGACCCCTCGGGACAGGGGAACTATGGCTACACCTTC. This gives the protein CATSDPSGQGNYGYTF.

The chain employs TRBV7-3 and TRBJ1-1; a weak D match, TRBD1 (6 bases). V gave up 3 bases and J gave up 11 bases, with 13 bases separating them. Germline V gene data show CDR1 as SGHTA and CDR2 as FQGTGA. CDR3 size: 12 residues. For the CDR3, the DNA is TGTGCCAGCAGCTTTACCGGGGGGCCCGCTTTCTTT. This translates into CASSFTGGPAFF.

V gene TRBV25-1 combines with J gene TRBJ1-2; maybe TRBD1 (5 bases). Looked up from germline, CDR1 is MGHDK and CDR2 is SYGVNS. The CDR3 has 13 residues. V lost 6 bases, J lost 5 bases, and 13 bases lay in between. CDR3 DNA: TGTGCCAGCAGCCCCGCGGGGCATTATGGCTACACCTTC. It specifies CASSPAGHYGYTF.

In nucleotides, the CDR3 is TGTGCCAGTAGTATACGGGGGGGGTCCTACAATGAGCAGTTCTTC. It translates to CASSIRGGSYNEQFF. The chain is built from TRBV19 and TRBJ2-1; 8 bases match TRBD2. The germline gives CDR1 LNHDA, CDR2 SQIVND (reference sequence). The V and J ends lost 2 bases and 1 base, in that order; junction bases with no gene match: 1. CDR3 size: 15 residues.

This clone was seen a handful of times. The chain's CDR3 is CASSQDGTARGTDTQYF. The CDR3 nucleotides are TGCGCCAGCAGCCAAGATGGAACGGCGAGGGGCACAGATACGCAGTATTTT. The rearrangement uses TRBV4-1 and TRBJ2-3; possible D gene TRBD2, 5 bases. Germline-derived CDR1 and CDR2 are MGHRA and YSYEKL. Trimming left V 0 bases short and J 1 base short, with 14 bases between. CDR3 length: 17 residues.

The chain combines TRBV5-4 with TRBJ1-6; 8 positions match TRBD1. The CDR3 has 15 amino acids. The germline CDR1 and CDR2 sequences are SGHNT and YYREEE (reference sequence). J lost 8 bases, V lost 2 bases, and 6 bases had no gene match. CDR3 nucleotide sequence: TGTGCCAGCAGCTTCACCGGGACAGGAGATTCACCCCTCCACTTT. It codes for CASSFTGTGDSPLHF.

The V call is TRBV5-1, the J call TRBJ2-5; 11 bases align to TRBD1. CDR3 length equals 17 residues. CDR1 is SGHRS, CDR2 YFSETQ, per germline. Trimming cost V 0 bases and J 4 bases; bases outside gene matches: 8. The CDR3 DNA reads TGCGCCAGCAGCTTGGCCGAAGGGACAGGGGGAGGAGAGACCCAGTACTTC. Its translation: CASSLAEGTGGGETQYF.

The V gene is TRBV6-6, the J gene TRBJ2-5; no definite D call. Germline V gives CDR1 MNHNY, CDR2 SVGAGI (reference sequence). The CDR3 is 14 residues long. Trimming left V 2 bases short and J 5 bases short, with 12 bases between. The CDR3 here is CASSYVTSRETQYF. The CDR3 bases are TGTGCCAGCAGTTACGTTACTTCGCGGGAGACCCAGTACTTC.

The chain carries TRBV5-4 and TRBJ1-1; no reliable D call. The CDR3 length is 12 residues. Trimming took off 0 bases at V and 10 bases at J, with 10 bases between the two ends. Germline-derived CDR1 and CDR2 are SGHNT and YYREEE (reference sequence). In DNA form, the CDR3 reads TGTGCCAGCAGCTTGGAGGTGGGAGGAGCTTTCTTT. It encodes CASSLEVGGAFF.

This clone was seen only a few times. The CDR3 sequence is CASSLEGQGLGSPLHF. The CDR3 region has the DNA TGTGCCAGCAGCTTAGAAGGTCAGGGATTGGGTTCACCCCTCCACTTT. The J gene is TRBJ1-6, the V gene TRBV11-2, with D possibly matching TRBD1 (5 bases). This CDR3 comprises 16 residues. Germline CDR1 and CDR2: SGHAT and FQNNGV. The V end lost 0 bases, the J end lost 9 bases, and 15 bases lay between the germline ends.

A note on this clone: This specimen includes other DNA sequences encoding the same CDR3. The chain carries TRBV5-1 and TRBJ1-1; D remains unclear. CDR3 length equals 13 residues. The ends were cut back, 4 bases at V and 0 bases at J, with 7 bases in the middle. Germline values: CDR1 SGHRS, CDR2 YFSETQ. The CDR3 loop is CASSPQLNTEAFF. CDR3 sequence (DNA): TGCGCCAGCAGCCCTCAGTTGAACACTGAAGCTTTCTTT.

The CDR3: CASIRVGGWVNEQFF. The CDR3 nucleotides read TGTGCCAGCATAAGGGTCGGAGGGTGGGTGAATGAGCAGTTCTTC. The chain employs TRBV28 and TRBJ2-1; the D gene is possibly TRBD2 (6 bases). The CDR3 runs 15 residues. V gave up 7 bases and J gave up 7 bases, with 20 bases separating them. Per the germline V gene, CDR1 is MDHEN and CDR2 is SYDVKM.

The chain recombines TRBV4-2 with TRBJ2-1, with 9 bases aligning to TRBD2. CDR3 length: 13 amino acids. The trim removed 6 bases at V and 9 bases at J, leaving 6 bases unmatched. Germline CDR1 and CDR2: LGHNA and YNFKEQ. DNA of the CDR3: TGTGCCAGCAGTCGCCTAGCGGGGTTTGAGCAGTTCTTC. Its protein is CASSRLAGFEQFF.

This clone was seen only once. CDR3 sequence reads: CASSSTEANYGYTF. The CDR3 nucleotides read TGTGCCAGCAGTTCCACAGAAGCTAACTATGGCTACACCTTC. The V call is TRBV6-5, the J call TRBJ1-2; unclear D gene. The CDR3 extends over 14 amino acids. Looked up from germline, CDR1 is MNHEY and CDR2 is SVGAGI. V was shortened by 4 bases and J by 0 bases, with 9 bases between the two germline ends.